A single sample is the source of the 16 T cell receptor beta chains below, sequenced in a study of early T cells in non-severe SARS-CoV-2 infection (dated by TCRdb to about 2021). Library creation used 5' RACE. The sequencer listed for this sample is NextSeq 500. The public sequencing data were trimmed at Q25 with fastp and processed into clonotypes with MiXCR by TCRdb, which kept only in-frame beta chains. Every CDR3 protein is listed once, alongside the most common genes and DNA of its rows. The sample has 55,000 to 70,000 distinct CDR3 sequences on record, approximately 11% of them singletons. Around 5.8% of the sample rests with the top ten. Sequenced: whole blood. These receptor sequences come from an adult who was a healthcare worker with PCR-confirmed SARS-CoV-2 infection or an uninfected control (not recorded which).

This clonotype has ten or more counts. The chain is built from TRBV28 and TRBJ1-1, with TRBD1 as a possible D gene (6 bases). Trimming removed 2 bases at V and 7 bases at J, with 8 bases between. The CDR3 sequence is 12 residues long. Germline V gives CDR1 MDHEN, CDR2 SYDVKM. The CDR3 sequence is CASSLPDSEAFF. CDR3 nucleotide sequence: TGTGCCAGCAGTTTACCGGACAGTGAAGCTTTCTTT.

J is TRBJ2-1 and V is TRBV5-6, with no clear D. Germline V gives CDR1 SGHDT, CDR2 YYEEEE. With 1 base removed from V and 8 bases from J, the gap between germline ends came to 10 bases. CDR3 length equals 13 residues. The CDR3 DNA reads as TGTGCCAGCAGCTTGATCGGCGTATATGAGCAGTTCTTC. Translation: CASSLIGVYEQFF.

V is TRBV6-5 and J is TRBJ1-6; D gene unclear. The CDR3 spans 13 residues. CDR1 and CDR2 (germline): MNHEY, SVGAGI. The ends were cut back, 7 bases at V and 10 bases at J, with 14 bases in the middle. The CDR3 sequence: CASTDFQGSPLHF. The CDR3 DNA follows: TGTGCCAGCACCGATTTTCAAGGATCACCCCTCCACTTT.

This clonotype was seen a handful of times. The chain carries TRBV3-1 and TRBJ2-7; 12 bases fit TRBD2. This CDR3 spans 16 amino acids. Germline CDR1 is LGHDT and CDR2 is YNNKEL (reference sequence). V lost 2 bases, J lost 3 bases, and 5 bases stayed unmatched. CDR3 nucleotide sequence: TGTGCCAGCAGCCAACCGCTAGCGGGAGGGCACTACGAGCAGTACTTC. It specifies CASSQPLAGGHYEQYF.

Only a few counts were recorded for this clonotype. The CDR3 sequence: CASSESGNTIYF. In DNA, the CDR3 is TGTGCCAGCAGTGAGAGTGGAAACACCATATATTTT. The rearrangement links TRBV2 to TRBJ1-3; D remains unclear. The CDR3 is made up of 12 amino acids. Germline V lookup: CDR1 SNHLY, CDR2 FYNNEI. The V end lost 3 bases, the J end lost 3 bases, and 3 bases lay between the germline ends.

This clonotype came up a few times. The chain is built from TRBV3-1 and TRBJ2-7, with 8 nucleotides matching TRBD2. Looked up from germline, CDR1 is LGHDT and CDR2 is YNNKEL (reference sequence). The V gene end was trimmed by 8 bases and the J gene end by 3 bases; junction bases not matched to a gene: 6. CDR3 size: 13 residues. CDR3 DNA: TGTGCCAGCTCCCGGGAGGGCCACTACGAGCAGTACTTC. It yields the protein CASSREGHYEQYF.

The chain recombines TRBV7-8 with TRBJ2-2; tentatively, D is TRBD1 or TRBD2 (6 bases each). V lost 5 bases and J lost 4, with 20 bases in between. In germline, CDR1 is SGHVS, CDR2 FQNEAQ. The CDR3 runs to 17 residues. CDR3 DNA: TGTGCCAGCAGCATAGGCAGGGGACTGGGACTCACCGGGGAGCTGTTTTTT. Protein: CASSIGRGLGLTGELFF.

In this sample, this clonotype turned up a few times. This rearrangement joins TRBV7-3 to TRBJ2-5, with D maybe TRBD2 (5 bases). The CDR3 consists of 14 residues. CDR1 is SGHTA and CDR2 is FQGTGA in the germline V gene. Trimming removed 2 bases from V and 4 bases from J, with 11 bases in between. Written as DNA, the CDR3 is TGTGCCAGCAGCTTATCTCCAGGAGGAGAGACCCAGTACTTC. It is translated as CASSLSPGGETQYF.

This clonotype showed up many times. V usage is TRBV9 and J usage is TRBJ2-7; no reliable D call. This CDR3 comprises 12 residues. The ends were cut back, 4 bases at V and 4 bases at J, with 9 bases in the middle. Germline V lookup: CDR1 SGDLS, CDR2 YYNGEE. CDR3 in DNA: TGTGCCAGCAGCCTCCTTCCATACGAGCAGTACTTC. This codes for CASSLLPYEQYF.

In this sample, this clonotype turned up many times. The chain uses TRBV4-1 and TRBJ2-7, with D possibly matching TRBD2 (6 bases). There are 15 residues in the CDR3. Between the trimmed V and J ends, which lost 0 bases and 7 bases, there was a span of 16 bases. Germline V lookup: CDR1 MGHRA, CDR2 YSYEKL. CDR3 amino acids: CASSQEETFGGEQYF. The CDR3, as DNA: TGCGCCAGCAGCCAAGAGGAGACCTTCGGGGGAGAGCAGTACTTC.

The chain employs TRBV5-1 and TRBJ1-4, with 11 bases lining up with TRBD1. Trimming at V came to 4 bases and at J to 0 bases, leaving 5 bases not matched to a gene. This CDR3 contains 17 residues. The germline CDR1 and CDR2 sequences are SGHRS and YFSETQ. The CDR3 here is CASSPDRGRTTNEKLFF. The CDR3 coding sequence is TGCGCCAGCAGCCCGGACAGGGGGCGAACAACTAATGAAAAACTGTTTTTT.

The rearrangement joins TRBV12-3 or TRBV12-4 to TRBJ1-2; D is unclear. This CDR3 is built from 12 residues. V shed 5 bases and J shed 8 bases, with 12 bases lying between them. The chain's CDR3 is CASSQDWRGYTF. The CDR3 nucleotides are TGTGCCAGCAGTCAGGATTGGCGCGGCTACACCTTC.

The gene calls are TRBV2 and TRBJ1-3; maybe TRBD1 (5 bases). CDR3 length equals 13 residues. Germline CDR1 is SNHLY and CDR2 is FYNNEI. Trimming left V 8 bases short and J 4 bases short, with 12 bases between. CDR3 in amino acids: CASRPGSGNTIYF. As DNA, the CDR3 is TGTGCCAGCCGGCCAGGGTCGGGAAACACCATATATTTT. The full variable domain, rest sourced from reference TRBV2 and TRBJ1-3, is EPEVTQTPSHQVTQMGQEVILRCVPISNHLYFYWYRQILGQKVEFLVSFYNNEISEKSEIFDDQFSVERPDGSNFTLKIRSTKLEDSAMYFCASRPGSGNTIYFGEGSWLTVV.

This clonotype has at least ten counts. This chain connects TRBV2 to TRBJ1-5, with a weak D call TRBD1 (5 bases). Trimming cost V 4 bases and J 7 bases, with 17 bases left between them. This CDR3 is 15 amino acids long. Germline CDR1 reads SNHLY; CDR2 reads FYNNEI. The CDR3 nucleotides are TGTGCCAGCAGTGCCCAGGGTAGAGGGAGGCAGCCCCAGCATTTT. Protein: CASSAQGRGRQPQHF. Filled out from reference TRBV2 and TRBJ1-5, the complete variable domain reads EPEVTQTPSHQVTQMGQEVILRCVPISNHLYFYWYRQILGQKVEFLVSFYNNEISEKSEIFDDQFSVERPDGSNFTLKIRSTKLEDSAMYFCASSAQGRGRQPQHFGDGTRLSIL.

V usage is TRBV5-1 and J usage is TRBJ2-1; tentative D call: TRBD2 (6 bases). Trimming removed 0 bases from V and 0 bases from J, with 13 bases in between. CDR3 size: 17 residues. Germline V gene sequence: CDR1 SGHRS, CDR2 YFSETQ. This CDR3 reads CASSLGVVAASYNEQFF. CDR3 nucleotide sequence: TGCGCCAGCAGCTTGGGAGTTGTAGCGGCCTCCTACAATGAGCAGTTCTTC.

This clonotype was observed a few times. The chain employs TRBV12-3 or TRBV12-4 and TRBJ2-1; D is unclear. Trimming removed 4 bases at V and 1 base at J, with 8 bases between. The CDR3 covers 14 residues. Here the CDR3 DNA reads TGTGCCAGCAGTTGGGCGCCTTCCTACAATGAGCAGTTCTTC. This encodes CASSWAPSYNEQFF.